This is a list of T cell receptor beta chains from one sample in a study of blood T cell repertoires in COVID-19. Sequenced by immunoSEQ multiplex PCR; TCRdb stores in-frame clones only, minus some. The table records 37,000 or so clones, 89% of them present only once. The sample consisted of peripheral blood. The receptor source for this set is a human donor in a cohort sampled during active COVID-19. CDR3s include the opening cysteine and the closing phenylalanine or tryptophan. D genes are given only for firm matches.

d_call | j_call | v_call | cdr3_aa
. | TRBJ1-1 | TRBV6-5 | CASSYSMTEIYTEAFF
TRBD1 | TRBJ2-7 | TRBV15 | CATSRVGRDRGSYEQYF
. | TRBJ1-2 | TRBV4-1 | CASSQPEHPGYGYTF
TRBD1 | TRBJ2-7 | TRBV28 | CASSPTGGREQYF
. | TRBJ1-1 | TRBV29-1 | CSVDPGALNTEAFF
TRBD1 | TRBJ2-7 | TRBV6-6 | CASRTGTGGNEQYF
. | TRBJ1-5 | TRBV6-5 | CASSYTPSGGQPQHF
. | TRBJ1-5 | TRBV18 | CASSPAGSNQPQHF
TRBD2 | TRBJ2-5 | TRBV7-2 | CASGGYQETQYF
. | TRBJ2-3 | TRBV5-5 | CASSLKDRHTDTQYF
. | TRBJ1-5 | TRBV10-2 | CASTQGPSSNQPQHF
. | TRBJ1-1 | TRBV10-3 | CAISEPGGTEAFF
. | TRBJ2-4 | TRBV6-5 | CASSYSRREVRNIQYF
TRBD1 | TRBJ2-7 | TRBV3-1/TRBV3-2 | CASSRGQGAPWEQYF
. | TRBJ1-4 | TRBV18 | CASSPGPVNEKLFF
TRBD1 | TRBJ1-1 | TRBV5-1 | CASSWQGGGTEAFF
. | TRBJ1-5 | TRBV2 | CASSEATISNQPQHF
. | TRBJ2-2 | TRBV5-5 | CASSLGAGQIGELFF
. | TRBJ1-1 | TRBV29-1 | CSVVPQPGNTEAFF
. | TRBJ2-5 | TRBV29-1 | CSVEDLLGQGGQETQYF
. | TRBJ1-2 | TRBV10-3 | CAISEGQANYGYTF
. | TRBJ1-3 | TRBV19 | CASSRSARERGGAGNTIYF
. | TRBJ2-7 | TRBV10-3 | CAISVDKGIYEQYF
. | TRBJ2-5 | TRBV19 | CASSMGRAETQYF
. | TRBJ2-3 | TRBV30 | CAWSPSLDTQYF
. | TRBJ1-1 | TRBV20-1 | CSALRSTEAFF
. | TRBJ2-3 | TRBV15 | CATSGYDRTNADTQYF
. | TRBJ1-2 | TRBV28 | CASSPPLGRGLNYGYTF
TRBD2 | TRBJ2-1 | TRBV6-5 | CATDHTGTSNEQFF
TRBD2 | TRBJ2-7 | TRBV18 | CASSPPGREDEQYF
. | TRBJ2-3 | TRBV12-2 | CASRLRTSGKKPRTDTQYF
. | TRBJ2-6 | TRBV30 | CAWTSGAAGANVLTF
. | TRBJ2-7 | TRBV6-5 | CASSHGRGAYEQYF
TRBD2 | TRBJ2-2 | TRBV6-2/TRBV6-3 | CASSPGTSGANTGELFF
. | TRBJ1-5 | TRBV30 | CAWSVTGNYGNQPQHF
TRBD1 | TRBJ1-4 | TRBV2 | CASSVSKGAVEKLFF
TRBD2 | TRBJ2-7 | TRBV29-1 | CSVGGNEQYF
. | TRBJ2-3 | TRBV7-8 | CASSWAGITDTQYF
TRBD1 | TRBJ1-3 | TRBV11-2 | CASSLRQGISGNTIYF
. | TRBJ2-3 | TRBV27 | CASSLSPLYYTDTQYF
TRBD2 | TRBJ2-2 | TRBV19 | CASSGLGGTGELFF
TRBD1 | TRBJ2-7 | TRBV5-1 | CASSSETGSYEQYF
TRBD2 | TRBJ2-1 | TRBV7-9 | CASSLGLAGAVDEQFF
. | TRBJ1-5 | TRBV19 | CASSIPRDTKPLSNQPQHF
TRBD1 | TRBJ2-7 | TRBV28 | CASTGQGSEQYF
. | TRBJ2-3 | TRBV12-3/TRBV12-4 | CASSRDTTDTQYF
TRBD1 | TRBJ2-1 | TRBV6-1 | CASSERQGGYNEQFF
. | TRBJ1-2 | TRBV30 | CAWSVPIPRDKRGYTF
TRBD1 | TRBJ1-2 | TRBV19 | CASSPQGQGNYGYTF
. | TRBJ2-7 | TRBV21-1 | CASRCGDWQYF
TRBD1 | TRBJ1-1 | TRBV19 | CASNTDRGILNTEAFF
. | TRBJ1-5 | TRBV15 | CATSRGGRYQPQHF
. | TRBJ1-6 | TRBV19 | CASSIGPVASNSPLHF
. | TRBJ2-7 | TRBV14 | CASSQGTGRGNEQYF
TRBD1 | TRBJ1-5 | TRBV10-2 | CASSPGQGGNQPQHF